This T cell receptor beta chain appears in the sequencing data of a study of blood T cell repertoires in COVID-19. Here immunoSEQ multiplex PCR was the method, and the copy in TCRdb shows in-frame clones only, minus some. The top ten clones hold more than 12% of a sample with roughly 35,000 clones, 75% to 90% of them seen once. Trimming shortened V by 3 bases and J by 0 bases, and 4 bases separated the two germline ends. Germline V gene lookup returns CDR1 GTSNPN and CDR2 SVGIG (reference sequence). The CDR3 contains 12 residues. V usage is TRBV30 and J usage is TRBJ2-3; D not certain. The receptor's source is a human donor with acute or convalescent COVID-19. The donor label of this sample is uncertain. Sequencing was carried out using peripheral blood. In DNA, the CDR3 is TGTGCCTGGAGCCCTAGCACAGATACGCAGTATTTT. This gives the protein CAWSPSTDTQYF.